A single sample is the source of the 10 T cell receptor beta chains below, sequenced in a study of regulatory T cells in long-lasting Graves disease. Time point meaning: persistent/refractory GD, antithyroid drugs over 5 years with positive TRAb. The authors made the TCR library using RNA they extracted from PBMCs. In building TCR beta libraries, iRepertoire HTBI primers were used together with Arm-PCR of CDR3 regions. In TCRdb, the multiplex PCR reads were re-called with MiXCR into one record per CDR3 protein. The data show 300,000 to 350,000 distinct CDR3 sequences, with about 18% seen just once and less than 30% held by the top ten. The sequences come from peripheral blood mononuclear cells (PBMCs), collected when the disease was refractory, from a patient treated with antithyroid drugs. These TCRs come from a female donor with Graves disease.

Many counts were recorded for this clonotype. The chain carries TRBV28 and TRBJ2-5, with unresolved D. Germline CDR1 MDHEN, CDR2 SYDVKM. V shed 10 bases and J shed 5 bases, with 14 bases lying between them. This CDR3 has 12 amino acids. This chain's CDR3 is CAISTFGETQYF. CDR3 nucleotide sequence: TGTGCCATCTCGACCTTCGGGGAGACCCAGTACTTC.

The sample holds many counts of this clonotype. The rearrangement joins TRBV7-9 to TRBJ1-2; unclear D gene. Deletions cut 1 base from V and 12 bases from J, with 15 bases between. From germline, CDR1 is SEHNR and CDR2 FQNEAQ (reference sequence). There are 13 residues in the CDR3. The CDR3 region has the DNA TGTGCCAGCAGCTTAGATCTGGGAGTTACGGACACCTTC. It translates to CASSLDLGVTDTF.

The chain employs TRBV20-1 and TRBJ2-2; 11 bases line up with TRBD2. V lost 8 bases, J lost 0 bases, and 8 bases stayed unmatched. Germline CDR1 reads DFQATT; CDR2 reads SNEGSKA (reference sequence). The CDR3 totals 16 residues. CDR3 loop: CSPVAGGMANTGELFF. The CDR3 DNA is TGCAGTCCTGTAGCGGGAGGGATGGCGAACACCGGGGAGCTGTTTTTT.

The table lists this clonotype with many counts. The chain carries TRBV27 and TRBJ1-5, with D unresolved. V lost 6 bases and J lost 2, with 8 bases in between. The CDR3 sequence is 13 residues long. Germline V gene sequence: CDR1 MNHEY, CDR2 SMNVEV (reference sequence). CDR3 nucleotide sequence: TGTGCCAGCAGCATGCAGGGCAATCAGCCCCAGCATTTT. The encoded protein is CASSMQGNQPQHF.

V usage is TRBV6-1 and J usage is TRBJ2-5; D is tentatively TRBD1 or TRBD2 (5 bases each). The CDR3 spans 16 residues. CDR1 is MNHNS, CDR2 SASEGT, per germline. Trimming cost V 5 bases and J 5 bases, with 21 bases left between them. CDR3 sequence: CASSTGAGWVQETQYF. The CDR3 DNA is TGTGCCAGCAGTACCGGGGCAGGGTGGGTACAGGAGACCCAGTACTTC.

The chain combines TRBV7-2 with TRBJ2-1, with D perhaps TRBD2 (7 bases). Germline values: CDR1 SGHTA, CDR2 FQGNSA. V gave up 1 base and J gave up 9 bases, with 16 bases separating them. The CDR3 runs 15 residues. The CDR3 protein is CASSLVRGGPVEQFF. The CDR3 bases are TGTGCCAGCAGCTTAGTTAGGGGGGGGCCGGTTGAGCAGTTCTTC.

The chain links TRBV4-2 to TRBJ2-5; D not resolved. The CDR3 has 14 residues. Germline-derived CDR1 and CDR2 are LGHNA and YNFKEQ. Trimming cost V 1 base and J 4 bases, with 10 bases left between them. CDR3 loop: CASSQVSNVETQYF. The CDR3 DNA reads as TGTGCCAGCAGCCAAGTCAGCAATGTAGAGACCCAGTACTTC.

This clonotype was observed a few times. V and J are TRBV20-1 and TRBJ1-6; no clear D. Between the trimmed V and J ends, which lost 3 bases and 8 bases, there was a span of 8 bases. CDR1 DFQATT and CDR2 SNEGSKA come from the germline V gene (reference sequence). The CDR3 length is 12 residues. The CDR3 protein is CSARAVHSPLHF. DNA for the CDR3: TGCAGTGCTAGGGCCGTCCATTCACCCCTCCACTTT.

The rearrangement uses TRBV20-1 and TRBJ1-3; D ambiguous. The CDR3 sequence is 14 residues long. With 1 base removed from V and 2 bases from J, the gap between germline ends came to 9 bases. Germline loops: CDR1 DFQATT, CDR2 SNEGSKA (reference sequence). The CDR3 nucleotides are TGCAGTGCTAGAGGCCCCAGGACTGGAAACACCATATATTTT. Translation gives CSARGPRTGNTIYF.

This clonotype was recorded a few times. The chain joins TRBV27 to TRBJ1-5; D not certain. Looked up from germline, CDR1 is MNHEY and CDR2 is SMNVEV (reference sequence). Trimming removed 0 bases at V and 6 bases at J, with 9 bases between. CDR3 length: 14 residues. The CDR3 DNA sequence: TGTGCCAGCAGTTTATCTCAGTGGAGTCAGCCCCAGCATTTT. Its translation is CASSLSQWSQPQHF.